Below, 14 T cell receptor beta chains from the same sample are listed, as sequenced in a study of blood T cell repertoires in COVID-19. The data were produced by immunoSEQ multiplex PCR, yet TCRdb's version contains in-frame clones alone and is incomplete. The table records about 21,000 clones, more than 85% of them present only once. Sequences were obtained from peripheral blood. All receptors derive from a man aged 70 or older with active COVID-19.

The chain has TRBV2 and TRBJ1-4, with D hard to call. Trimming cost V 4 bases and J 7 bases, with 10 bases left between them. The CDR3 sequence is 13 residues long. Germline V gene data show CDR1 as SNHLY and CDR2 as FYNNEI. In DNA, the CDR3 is TGTGCCAGCAGTGGGACTTTATTTGAAAAACTGTTTTTT. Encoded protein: CASSGTLFEKLFF.

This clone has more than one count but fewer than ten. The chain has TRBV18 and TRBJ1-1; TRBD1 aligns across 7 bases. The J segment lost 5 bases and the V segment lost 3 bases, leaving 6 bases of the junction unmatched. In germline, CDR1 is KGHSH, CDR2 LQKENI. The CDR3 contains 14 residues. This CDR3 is CASSPRGHGTEAFF. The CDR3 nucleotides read TGTGCCAGCTCACCTAGGGGGCATGGGACTGAAGCTTTCTTT.

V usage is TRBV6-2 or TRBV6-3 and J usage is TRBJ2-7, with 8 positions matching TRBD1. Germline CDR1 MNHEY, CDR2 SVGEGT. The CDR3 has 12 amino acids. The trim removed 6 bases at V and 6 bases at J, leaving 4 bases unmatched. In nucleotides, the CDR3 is TGTGCCAGCAGCCGGACAGGGAGCGAGCAGTACTTC. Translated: CASSRTGSEQYF.

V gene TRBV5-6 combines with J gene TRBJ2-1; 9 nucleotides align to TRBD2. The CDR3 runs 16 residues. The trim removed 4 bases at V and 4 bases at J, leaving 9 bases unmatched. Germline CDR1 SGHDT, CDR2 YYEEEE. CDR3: CASSPGRTSVYNEQFF. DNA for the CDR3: TGTGCCAGCAGCCCCGGTCGGACTAGCGTATACAATGAGCAGTTCTTC.

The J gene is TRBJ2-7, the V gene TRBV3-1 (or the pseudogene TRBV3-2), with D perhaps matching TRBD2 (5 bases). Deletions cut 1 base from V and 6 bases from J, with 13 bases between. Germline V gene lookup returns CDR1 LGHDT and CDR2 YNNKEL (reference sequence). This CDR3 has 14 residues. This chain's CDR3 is CASSQGTAGGEQYF. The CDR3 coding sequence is TGTGCCAGCAGCCAAGGGACCGCAGGAGGCGAGCAGTACTTC.

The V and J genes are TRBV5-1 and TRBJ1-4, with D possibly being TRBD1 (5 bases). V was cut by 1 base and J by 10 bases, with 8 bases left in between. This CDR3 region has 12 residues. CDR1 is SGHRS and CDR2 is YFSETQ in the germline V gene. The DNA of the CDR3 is TGCGCCAGCAGCTTGAGTAGGGGAAAACTGTTTTTT. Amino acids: CASSLSRGKLFF.

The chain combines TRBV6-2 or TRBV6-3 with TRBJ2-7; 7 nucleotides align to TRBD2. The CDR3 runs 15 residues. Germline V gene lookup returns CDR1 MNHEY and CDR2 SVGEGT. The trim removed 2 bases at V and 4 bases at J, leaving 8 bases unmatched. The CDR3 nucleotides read TGTGCCAGCAGTTACGACCCAGCGGGAAGGTACGAGCAGTACTTC. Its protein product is CASSYDPAGRYEQYF.

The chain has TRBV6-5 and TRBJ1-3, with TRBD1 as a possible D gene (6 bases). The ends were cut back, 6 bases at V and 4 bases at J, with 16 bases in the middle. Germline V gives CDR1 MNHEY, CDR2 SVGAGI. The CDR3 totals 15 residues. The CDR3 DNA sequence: TGTGCCAGCAGACCCACCCGGGACACAGGAAACACCATATATTTT. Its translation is CASRPTRDTGNTIYF.

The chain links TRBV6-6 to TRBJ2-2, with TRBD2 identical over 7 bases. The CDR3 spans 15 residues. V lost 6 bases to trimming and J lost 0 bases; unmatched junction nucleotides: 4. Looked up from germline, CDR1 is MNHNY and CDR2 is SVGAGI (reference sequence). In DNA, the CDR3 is TGTGCCAGCAGCAGAAGCGGGACGAACACCGGGGAGCTGTTTTTT. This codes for CASSRSGTNTGELFF.

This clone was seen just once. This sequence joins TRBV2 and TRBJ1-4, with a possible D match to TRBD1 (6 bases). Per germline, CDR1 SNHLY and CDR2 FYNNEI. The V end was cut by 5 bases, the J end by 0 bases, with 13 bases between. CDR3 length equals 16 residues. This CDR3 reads CASSTGQITTNEKLFF. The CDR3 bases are TGTGCCAGCAGTACAGGACAGATCACAACTAATGAAAAACTGTTTTTT.

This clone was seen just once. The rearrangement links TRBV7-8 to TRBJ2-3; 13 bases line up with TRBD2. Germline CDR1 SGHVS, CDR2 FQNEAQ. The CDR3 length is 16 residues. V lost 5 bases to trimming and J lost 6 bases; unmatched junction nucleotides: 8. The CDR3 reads CASSLQGLAGFDTQYF. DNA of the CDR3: TGTGCCAGCAGCCTACAGGGACTAGCGGGGTTTGATACGCAGTATTTT.

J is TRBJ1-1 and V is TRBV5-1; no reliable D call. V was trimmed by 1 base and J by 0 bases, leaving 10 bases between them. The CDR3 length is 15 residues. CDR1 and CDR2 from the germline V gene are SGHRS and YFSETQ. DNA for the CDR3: TGCGCCAGCAGCTTGCTCGCCAGCGTGAACACTGAAGCTTTCTTT. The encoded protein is CASSLLASVNTEAFF.

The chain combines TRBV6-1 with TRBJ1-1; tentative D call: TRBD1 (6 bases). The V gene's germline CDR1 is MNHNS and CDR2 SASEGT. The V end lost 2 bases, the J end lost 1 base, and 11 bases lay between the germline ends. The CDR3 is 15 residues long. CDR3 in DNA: TGTGCCAGCAGTGAAAATCTGGGGGCGAACACTGAAGCTTTCTTT. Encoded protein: CASSENLGANTEAFF.

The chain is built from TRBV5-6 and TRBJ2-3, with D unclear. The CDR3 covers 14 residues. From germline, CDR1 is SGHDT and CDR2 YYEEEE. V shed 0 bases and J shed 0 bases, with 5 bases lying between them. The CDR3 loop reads CASSLGRSTDTQYF. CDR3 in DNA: TGTGCCAGCAGCTTGGGCCGGAGCACAGATACGCAGTATTTT.